This T cell receptor (beta chain) was sequenced for a study of regulatory T cells in long-lasting Graves disease. Arm-PCR of CDR3 regions and iRepertoire HTBI primers were the basis on which TCR beta libraries were built. TCRdb reprocessed the multiplex PCR reads with MiXCR, giving one entry per CDR3 protein. The sample has about 540,000 distinct CDR3 sequences; approximately 13% are singletons. In this sample, this clonotype turned up a few times. Time point meaning: newly diagnosed GD, antithyroid drugs for less than 3 months. The TCR library was prepared using RNA isolated from PBMCs. The V and J ends lost 0 bases and 10 bases respectively, with 16 bases between them. The CDR3 sequence is 14 residues long. Per the germline V gene, CDR1 is WNHNN and CDR2 is SYGVQD (reference sequence). These data also formed part of another study, on T cells in Graves' hyperthyroidism and ophthalmopathy.

The specimen was peripheral blood mononuclear cells (PBMCs), collected at new diagnosis, from a patient treated with antithyroid drugs. The sequence was collected from a man aged 30-40 years with Graves disease. V and J are TRBV10-1 and TRBJ2-7, with D maybe TRBD2 (5 bases). The DNA for the CDR3 is TGCGCCAGCAGTGAGTCACTTACGGAGGAACTTCAGTACTTC. Protein sequence: CASSESLTEELQYF.